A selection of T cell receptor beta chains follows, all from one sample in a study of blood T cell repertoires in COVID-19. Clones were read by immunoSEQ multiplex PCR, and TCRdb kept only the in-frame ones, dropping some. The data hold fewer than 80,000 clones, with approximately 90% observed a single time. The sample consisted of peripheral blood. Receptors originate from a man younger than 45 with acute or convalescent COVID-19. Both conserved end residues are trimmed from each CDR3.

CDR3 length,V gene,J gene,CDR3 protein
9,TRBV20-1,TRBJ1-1,SANMRPEAF
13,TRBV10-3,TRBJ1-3,AIRGGASSGNTIY
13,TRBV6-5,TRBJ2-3,ASSPVTSGRDTQY
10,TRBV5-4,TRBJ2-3,ASSSDFNTQY
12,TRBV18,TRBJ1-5,ASSATGGNQPQH
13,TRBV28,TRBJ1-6,ASRGTGTRNSPLH
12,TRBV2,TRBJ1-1,ASSRQGRQTEAF
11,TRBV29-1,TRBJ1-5,SVAQGARQPQH
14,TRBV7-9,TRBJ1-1,ASRSKEGVSNTEAF
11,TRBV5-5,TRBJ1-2,ASSLFSDYGYT
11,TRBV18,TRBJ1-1,ASSTDSSTEAF
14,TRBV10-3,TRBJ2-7,AIRPDLAGGPYEQY
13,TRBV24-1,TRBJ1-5,ATSDRSGPNQPQH
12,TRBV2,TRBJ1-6,ASSEARVNSPLH
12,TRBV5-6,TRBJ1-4,ASSWDRGFEKLF
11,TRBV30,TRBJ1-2,AWVEGAGTGYT
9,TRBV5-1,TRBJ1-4,APSGSKKLF
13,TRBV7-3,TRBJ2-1,ASSLITKSVNEQF
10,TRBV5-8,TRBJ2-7,ASSLVSYEQY
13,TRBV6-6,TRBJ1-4,ASSKLQGRSEKLF
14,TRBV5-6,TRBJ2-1,ASSRLADDSYNEQF
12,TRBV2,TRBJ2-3,ASITGQGTDTQY
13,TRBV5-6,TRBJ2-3,ASSLDRASTDTQY
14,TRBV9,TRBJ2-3,ASSVVASGGTDTQY
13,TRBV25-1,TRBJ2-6,ASSGKESGANVLT
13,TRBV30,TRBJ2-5,AWSGEGVHSETQY
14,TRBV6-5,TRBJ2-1,ASSYSGGNGVGKQF